This T cell receptor beta chain was sequenced for a study of blood T cell repertoires in COVID-19. Across the study: Acute-phase and convalescent COVID-19 samples originated in the United States, Italy and Spain. The analysed material was cDNA or gDNA that came from T cells, B-cell-depleted T cells, or PBMCs.

Per the original methods: Amplification of reference gene primers provided the estimated nucleated cell counts. Sequenced by immunoSEQ multiplex PCR; TCRdb stores in-frame clones only, minus some. From that table come the V and J calls and clone size; the DNA was used to work out D and trimming. Seen here are some 110,000 clones, roughly 90% observed once, and the top ten hold roughly 6%. The receptor was isolated from a human donor in a cohort sampled during active COVID-19. Sequenced input: peripheral blood.

The CDR3 DNA reads TGTGCCACCAGTGATTTGACAGGTGGGGCCAACGTCCTGACTTTC. Translation: CATSDLTGGANVLTF. This rearrangement joins TRBV24-1 to TRBJ2-6; possible D gene TRBD1, 5 bases. CDR3 size: 15 residues. V lost 0 bases and J lost 3, with 5 bases in between. The germline gives CDR1 KGHDR, CDR2 SFDVKD.